What follows is one T cell receptor (beta chain) and its context. Its antigen is currently unknown. Germline-derived CDR1 and CDR2 are LNHDA and SQIVND (reference sequence). CDR3 length equals 14 residues. Trimming took 1 base from V and 4 from J, leaving 10 bases between them. Time point specified: approximately 12 months of natalizumab therapy. All PML patients were female, and all patients had earlier interferon beta. At 6 months of natalizumab came T1, and at 12 months came T2. These data belong to a study of multiple sclerosis patients with progressive multifocal leukoencephalopathy. Broader study findings: Most PML patients had lower entropy, suggesting less diverse TRB repertoires. Before and during natalizumab, the clones expanded at PML already existed.

Only in-frame clones appear in the TCRdb table, and some are missing; sequencing was by immunoSEQ multiplex PCR. The sample has fewer than 35,000 clones; around 90% are singletons. This receptor was identified in a human donor with multiple sclerosis. The chain employs TRBV19 and TRBJ1-2; the D gene is possibly TRBD1 (5 bases). The material was PBMCs, obtained from a patient treated with natalizumab. CDR3 bases: TGTGCCAGTAGTATAGGTGTCAGGGCCTATGGCTACACCTTC. Protein sequence: CASSIGVRAYGYTF.